This T cell receptor beta chain was sequenced for a study of technical replicates of blood from a handful of donors. Sequencing used immunoSEQ multiplex PCR; TCRdb keeps in-frame clones, though not all of them. This table has more than 75,000 clones, about 90% appearing once. V gave up 7 bases and J gave up 1 base; unmatched junction bases: 8. CDR3 size: 16 residues. Germline loops: CDR1 SNHLY, CDR2 FYNNEI. The sequenced material came from T cells isolated from PBMCs. V gene TRBV2 combines with J gene TRBJ1-4; 8 bases map to TRBD1. The TCR was taken from a human donor in good health. In nucleotides, the CDR3 is TGTGCCAGCAAGGGCAGGGGGCTGGGAACTAATGAAAAACTGTTTTTT. Translated, it gives CASKGRGLGTNEKLFF.